This TCR beta chain was identified in a study of tumor-infiltrating lymphocytes in localized non-small cell lung cancer (dated by TCRdb to about 2021). In the study overall: Patients whose samples were collected after neoadjuvant chemotherapy, as well as both smokers and never-smokers and several histologies, were included in the cohort. The overall ICON cohort comprised under 170 surgical patients with localized non-small cell lung cancer whose tumors were resected. A total of under 65 patients were part of the paired comparison of immunoSEQ T-cell fraction between tumor and uninvolved lung. TCR sequencing was one of several integrated assays, alongside flow cytometry, multiplex immunofluorescence, RNA-seq, exome sequencing and proteomics, applied to the same patients. From each patient came resected tumor tissue plus uninvolved lung tissue from that same patient, and the uninvolved lung tissue was described as non-adjacent to the tumor.

A note on this clone: What this receptor recognizes is not known. No much larger clone exists at a distance of one base, and base qualities are not known.

The immunoSEQ assay used for TCR sequencing gave the T-cell fraction in both tumor and uninvolved lung tissue. As for the original processing: For survival analysis, patients were divided into high (upper tertile) and low (lower two tertiles) T-cell fraction groups, which were compared by log-rank test. A signed-rank test was used to check for differences in T-cell fraction between paired tumor and uninvolved lung. The table comes from immuneACCESS by way of TCRdb, which keeps in-frame sequences with V and J called. Part of the clones is missing from these tables; in studies checked, under half for an unresolved V gene and the rest for unknown reasons. The V and J calls and the clone size are those of that table, but D and trimming were determined from the DNA. Present in this sample are around 10,000 clones, roughly 60% of which were seen just once. Together, the top ten hold under 13% of the sample.

Patient enrollment in ICON started in 2016, and the final patient was enrolled in the second half of 2018. From a subcohort of 70 to 85 patients, fresh tumor and matched uninvolved tissue were collected for in-depth immune analyses, including TCR sequencing. DNA isolated from bulk tissue, without cell sorting, was used for TCR sequencing. Summary of the overall study and its limitations: No difference in TCR-derived T-cell fraction was observed between the flow cytometry-defined immunotypes IM1 (good prognosis) and IM2 (poor prognosis). Assay coverage differed among patients according to how much tissue was available, so only a subset of the cohort had TCR sequencing. Because different assays used different pieces of the same tissue, technical variation could not be distinguished from intratumor heterogeneity. Consistent with immunofluorescence CD3 counts, TCRbeta sequencing supported greater T cell infiltration in tumors than in uninvolved lung tissue.

Its CDR3 holds 15 amino acids, cysteine through phenylalanine. Just CDR3 DNA is preserved here, 45 bases in frame from base 1. CDR1 and CDR2, looked up from the germline V gene (reference sequence), are LNHDA and SQIVND. The junction carries 9 bases between V and J, which are trimmed by 0 bases and 0 bases respectively. This TCR was sampled from a human donor with non-small cell lung cancer. The V gene is TRBV19 and the J gene is TRBJ2-7; the D gene cannot be resolved reliably. The sample taken for sequencing was uninvolved lung tissue not adjacent to the tumor. The CDR3: CASSIDSQNSYEQYF. Read as DNA, the sequence is TGTGCCAGTAGTATAGATTCCCAGAACTCCTACGAGCAGTACTTC.